A single sample is the source of the 25 T cell receptor beta chains below, sequenced in a study of shared clonotypes between healthy human individuals. Profiled with immunoSEQ multiplex PCR; TCRdb holds only in-frame clones, not every one. Of under 1,100,000 clones in the sample, 75% were seen once. The source material was memory CD4+ T cells sorted from blood. Subset denoted: CD45RA-negative fraction. These receptors were obtained from a young man in good health.

The genes are TRBV10-3 and TRBJ1-1, with a tentative D call TRBD1 (5 bases). The CDR3 consists of 14 residues. Trimming shortened V by 0 bases and J by 11 bases, and 16 bases separated the two germline ends. The V gene's germline CDR1 is ENHRY and CDR2 SYGVKD. For the CDR3, the DNA is TGTGCCATCAGTGAGTCTCCACGGGGCCCTTGGGCTTTCTTT. It specifies CAISESPRGPWAFF.

This clone was seen just once. V gene TRBV5-1 combines with J gene TRBJ1-2, with a tentative D call TRBD1 (6 bases). V lost 4 bases and J 3 bases, leaving 16 bases between the germline ends. Germline V CDR1 and CDR2: SGHRS, YFSETQ. The CDR3 runs to 15 residues. DNA of the CDR3: TGCGCCAGCAGCACGGGGGACACAAGTTACTATGGCTACACCTTC. It codes for CASSTGDTSYYGYTF.

The chain uses TRBV29-1 and TRBJ1-4; possibly TRBD1 for D (5 bases). V was shortened by 5 bases and J by 6 bases, with 16 bases between the two germline ends. CDR1 is SQVTM and CDR2 is ANQGSEA in the germline V gene. The CDR3 has 14 residues. The CDR3 sequence: CSVMKGFDDEKLFF. CDR3 DNA sequence: TGCAGCGTTATGAAGGGGTTCGACGATGAAAAACTGTTTTTT.

Notes on this clone: This may be a read error: a much more frequent sequence differs by one nucleotide. The rearrangement joins TRBV5-6 to TRBJ2-5; D not certain. Germline values: CDR1 SGHDT, CDR2 YYEEEE. CDR3 length: 13 amino acids. V was trimmed by 0 bases and J by 2 bases, leaving 5 bases between them. CDR3 sequence: CASSLGIQETQYF. As DNA, the CDR3 is TGTGCCAGCAGCTTGGGAATACAAGAGACCCAGTACTTC.

Remarks on this clone: The junction shows a germline mismatch at one end, possibly a read error. This sequence joins TRBV7-7 and TRBJ2-1, with 9 positions matching TRBD1. Germline V gene data show CDR1 as SSHAT and CDR2 as FNYEAQ (reference sequence). The CDR3 totals 14 residues. The CDR3 region has the DNA TGTGCTAGCAGTGCCGGGACAGGGCACAATGAGCAGTTCTTC. Translating gives CASSAGTGHNEQFF.

CDR3 in amino acids: CASSLAGDIAGELFF. DNA for the CDR3: TGTGCCAGCAGCTTAGCAGGGGATATAGCCGGGGAGCTGTTTTTT. The gene calls are TRBV7-2 and TRBJ2-2, with D perhaps TRBD1 (5 bases). Trimming cost V 0 bases and J 6 bases, with 11 bases left between them. Germline CDR1 and CDR2: SGHTA and FQGNSA. CDR3 length: 15 residues. The variable domain in full, completed from reference TRBV7-2 and TRBJ2-2, reads GAGVSQSPSNKVTEKGKDVELRCDPISGHTALYWYRQSLGQGLEFLIYFQGNSAPDKSGLPSDRFSAERTGGSVSTLTIQRTQQEDSAVYLCASSLAGDIAGELFFGEGSRLTVL.

V gene TRBV19 combines with J gene TRBJ2-2; 10 nucleotides match TRBD1. The V segment lost 7 bases and the J segment 0 bases; nucleotides outside the gene matches: 5. The CDR3 consists of 16 residues. The germline V gene has CDR1 LNHDA and CDR2 SQIVND (reference sequence). DNA for the CDR3: TGTGCCAGTACGACAGGGGGCCGGGCGAACACCGGGGAGCTGTTTTTT. This codes for CASTTGGRANTGELFF.

V usage is TRBV19 and J usage is TRBJ1-5; TRBD1 might be the D (6 bases). V gave up 11 bases and J gave up 0 bases, with 11 bases separating them. This CDR3 region has 13 residues. Germline V gives CDR1 LNHDA, CDR2 SQIVND (reference sequence). The chain's CDR3 is CAGGGYSNQPQHF. The CDR3 coding sequence is TGTGCCGGAGGGGGGTATAGCAATCAGCCCCAGCATTTT.

The chain couples TRBV28 to TRBJ1-1, with 7 bases aligning to TRBD1. Germline values: CDR1 MDHEN, CDR2 SYDVKM. After removal of 7 bases from V and 0 bases from J, the junction contained 5 bases not matched to a gene. The CDR3 covers 14 residues. The CDR3 reads CASNPGQLNTEAFF. The CDR3 DNA reads as TGTGCCAGCAACCCGGGACAGTTGAACACTGAAGCTTTCTTT.

As regards this clone: Other DNA sequences within the sample encode an identical CDR3. The rearrangement links TRBV30 to TRBJ2-6, with D hard to call. V shed 0 bases and J shed 2 bases, with 2 bases lying between them. CDR3 length equals 13 residues. Germline lookup yields CDR1 GTSNPN and CDR2 SVGIG (reference sequence). The CDR3 loop is CAWSVPGANVLTF. CDR3 DNA: TGTGCCTGGAGTGTACCTGGGGCCAACGTCCTGACTTTC.

The chain links TRBV7-3 to TRBJ2-7; 10 bases agree with TRBD2. Trimming at V came to 6 bases and at J to 0 bases, leaving 5 bases not matched to a gene. The germline gives CDR1 SGHTA, CDR2 FQGTGA. The CDR3 totals 15 residues. CDR3 sequence: CASSYLAGDSYEQYF. The CDR3 DNA sequence: TGTGCCAGCAGTTATCTAGCGGGGGACTCCTACGAGCAGTACTTC.

This chain links TRBV10-3 with TRBJ2-6; 9 nucleotides match TRBD2. The germline V gene has CDR1 ENHRY and CDR2 SYGVKD. The junction had 5 bases not matched to a gene; V was cut back by 6 bases and J by 2 bases. The CDR3 runs to 16 residues. The CDR3 DNA sequence: TGTGCCATCAGCCTAGCTAGCGGGACTGGGGCCAACGTCCTGACTTTC. Its protein product is CAISLASGTGANVLTF.

This clone occurred many times. This CDR3 is also generated by other DNA sequences in the sample. This rearrangement joins TRBV5-1 to TRBJ2-2; D is ambiguous. Per the germline V gene, CDR1 is SGHRS and CDR2 is YFSETQ. The V end lost 4 bases, the J end lost 1 base, and 2 bases lay between the germline ends. This CDR3 comprises 12 residues. CDR3 nucleotide sequence: TGCGCCAGCAGCCTGAACACCGGGGAGCTGTTTTTT. Amino acid sequence: CASSLNTGELFF.

This rearrangement joins TRBV21-1 to TRBJ1-2. TRBV21-1 represents a pseudogene. The CDR3 covers 15 residues. The CDR3 reads CASSKGKVCDYGYTF. DNA for the CDR3: TGTGCCAGCAGCAAAGGTAAAGTGTGCGACTATGGCTACACCTTC.

V gene TRBV10-1 combines with J gene TRBJ2-7; no clear D. Germline V lookup: CDR1 WNHNN, CDR2 SYGVQD (reference sequence). V gave up 3 bases and J gave up 9 bases, with 12 bases separating them. The CDR3 loop spans 12 amino acids. The CDR3 here is CASSDPGQGQYF. The DNA for the CDR3 is TGCGCCAGCAGTGACCCGGGCCAAGGGCAGTACTTC.

This clone appeared once. The rearrangement joins TRBV25-1 to TRBJ1-5; tentatively, D is TRBD1 (6 bases). The germline V gene encodes CDR1 MGHDK and CDR2 SYGVNS. CDR3 length equals 15 residues. Trimming cost V 1 base and J 5 bases, with 12 bases left between them. The CDR3 reads CASSESGGGHQPQHF. In DNA, the CDR3 is TGTGCCAGCAGTGAATCTGGAGGGGGGCATCAGCCCCAGCATTTT.

A note on this clone: The sample has other DNA sequences that encode this CDR3 too. The J gene is TRBJ2-5, the V gene TRBV7-9; D is perhaps TRBD2 (7 bases). The length of the CDR3 is 15 residues. In germline, CDR1 is SEHNR, CDR2 FQNEAQ (reference sequence). The V end lost 1 base, the J end lost 0 bases, and 9 bases lay between the germline ends. CDR3: CASSLEGGYQETQYF. For the CDR3, the DNA is TGTGCCAGCAGCTTAGAGGGGGGGTACCAAGAGACCCAGTACTTC.

As for this clone: Relative to the germline gene, one junction end is altered; a read error may explain this. CDR3 residues: CASSSRDGKGDF. The DNA for the CDR3 is TGTGCCAGCAGTTCCCGGGACGGTAAAGGGGACTTC. The chain is built from TRBV6-5 and TRBJ2-5; D may correspond to TRBD1 or TRBD2 (5 bases each). The CDR3 runs to 12 residues. Germline V CDR1 and CDR2: MNHEY, SVGAGI.

The chain uses TRBV30 and TRBJ2-4, with D possibly matching TRBD1 (5 bases). V lost 5 bases and J lost 0, with 11 bases in between. CDR1 and CDR2 from the germline V gene are GTSNPN and SVGIG (reference sequence). There are 14 residues in the CDR3. DNA for the CDR3: TGTGCCTGGGACAGACGTCTAGCCAAAAACATTCAGTACTTC. Protein: CAWDRRLAKNIQYF.

About this clone itself: This may come from a read error, since a much larger clone is one base off. The sample carries other DNA sequences with the same CDR3. The chain recombines TRBV11-2 with TRBJ2-3; D unclear. Trimming removed 1 base from V and 4 bases from J, with 3 bases in between. The V gene's germline CDR1 is SGHAT and CDR2 FQNNGV. CDR3 length: 12 residues. CDR3 protein: CASSLAPDTQYF. The CDR3, as DNA: TGTGCCAGCAGCTTAGCTCCAGATACGCAGTATTTT.

This chain joins TRBV2 and TRBJ2-1; D not resolved. V gave up 6 bases and J gave up 8 bases, with 8 bases separating them. Germline CDR1 and CDR2: SNHLY and FYNNEI. This CDR3 is 11 amino acids long. The CDR3 here is CASSPVYEQFF. CDR3 coding DNA: TGTGCCAGCAGCCCCGTATATGAGCAGTTCTTC.

This chain links TRBV9 with TRBJ2-1, with TRBD2 identical over 7 bases. Losses at the gene ends were 2 bases for V and 7 bases for J; bases not matched to a gene: 12. Germline V gene data show CDR1 as SGDLS and CDR2 as YYNGEE. This CDR3 spans 16 amino acids. CDR3 in amino acids: CASSVTAGLAANEQFF. The CDR3 DNA follows: TGTGCCAGCAGCGTCACAGCCGGGCTAGCGGCGAATGAGCAGTTCTTC.

The V call is TRBV28, the J call TRBJ2-3; possibly TRBD1 for D (6 bases). Germline V gives CDR1 MDHEN, CDR2 SYDVKM. The CDR3 covers 15 residues. V shed 5 bases and J shed 1 base, with 13 bases lying between them. The CDR3 bases are TGTGCCAGCAGTACAGGGTCCATGGGCACAGATACGCAGTATTTT. It encodes CASSTGSMGTDTQYF.

The gene calls are TRBV12-5 and TRBJ1-5; a weak D match, TRBD1 (5 bases). The CDR3 has 12 residues. CDR1 and CDR2 from the germline V gene are LGHNT and FRNRAP. Deletions cut 7 bases from V and 9 bases from J, with 13 bases between. CDR3 DNA: TGTGCTAGTGCTCCCCCTCAGGGGCCCCAGCATTTT. Translating gives CASAPPQGPQHF.

The chain's CDR3 is CASTLDSRSYNEQFF. The CDR3 nucleotides read TGTGCCAGCACCTTGGACAGTCGCTCCTACAATGAGCAGTTCTTC. J is TRBJ2-1 and V is TRBV2; possible D gene TRBD1, 6 bases. The CDR3 is 15 residues long. V was clipped by 7 bases and J by 0 bases, with 13 bases between them. Germline V CDR1 and CDR2: SNHLY, FYNNEI. Using reference TRBV2 and TRBJ2-1 for the parts outside the CDR3, the full variable domain is EPEVTQTPSHQVTQMGQEVILRCVPISNHLYFYWYRQILGQKVEFLVSFYNNEISEKSEIFDDQFSVERPDGSNFTLKIRSTKLEDSAMYFCASTLDSRSYNEQFFGPGTRLTVL.